The source of this T cell receptor (beta chain) is a study of blood T cell repertoires in COVID-19. TCRdb keeps only in-frame clones here, not all; method: immunoSEQ multiplex PCR. Of around 300,000 clones in the sample, around nine tenths were seen once. CDR1 and CDR2 from the germline V gene are SGHRS and YFSETQ. The CDR3 sequence is 13 residues long. J lost 1 base, V lost 7 bases, and 4 bases had no gene match. The sample taken for sequencing was peripheral blood. J is TRBJ2-5 and V is TRBV5-1; 7 bases fit TRBD1. The sequence was collected from a middle-aged woman who had recovered from COVID-19. The DNA of the CDR3 is TGCGCCAGCCGACAGGGCCCCCAAGAGACCCAGTACTTC. Residues: CASRQGPQETQYF.